The TCR beta chain described here comes from a study of T cell responses to AZD1222 COVID-19 vaccine. General study findings and limits: The CD4 TCRs associated with vaccination extended across spike and predominated at 160-218 and 743-854. Repertoire sampling occurred only after the peak T cell response. Seropositive status at baseline applied to only five or six AZD1222 recipients.

Clones were sequenced by immunoSEQ multiplex PCR, and TCRdb holds only the in-frame ones, with some missing. In the table there are approximately 83,000 clones, approximately 90% of which are singletons. About this clone: The target antigen is unknown.

Trimming left V 7 bases short and J 6 bases short, with 6 bases between. There are 11 residues in the CDR3. Looked up from germline, CDR1 is MNHEY and CDR2 is SVGAGI. The rearrangement joins TRBV6-5 to TRBJ2-2; no clear D. The source material was peripheral blood, sampled on day 0 of MenACWY control vaccination. The TCR originated in an adult in good health. The CDR3 region is CASTLPGELFF. CDR3 DNA sequence: TGTGCCAGCACTCTCCCCGGGGAGCTGTTTTTT.